A selection of T cell receptor beta chains follows, all from one sample in a study of T-cell memory formation after mild COVID-19. TCRdb reprocessed the 5' RACE reads with MiXCR, giving one entry per CDR3 protein. This sample has under 450,000 distinct CDR3 sequences, with around an eighth found just once. Specimen: PBMCs or a T cell subset sorted from them (not recorded which). These TCRs come from a man younger than 35 who had mild COVID-19 (a few samples of this study predate the infection). Cell type and time point are not known. CDR3s include the opening cysteine and the closing phenylalanine or tryptophan. Some rows have no size entry. The others give once, few or many, or a class for an expanded clone.

J gene | V gene | clone size | CDR3 protein
TRBJ2-1 | TRBV11-2 | many | CASRPSGGTLNEQFF
TRBJ1-6 | TRBV29-1 | - | CSVGDSQNSPLHF
TRBJ2-1 | TRBV12-3/TRBV12-4 | few | CASSLAERNEQFF
TRBJ2-7 | TRBV20-1 | once | CSARAFGTSGLGLQYEQYF
TRBJ2-5 | TRBV9 | many | CASSADRGGETQYF
TRBJ2-2 | TRBV5-1 | few | CASSLASGVTGELFF
TRBJ2-3 | TRBV27 | - | CASTPSWGRLSPDTQYF
TRBJ2-1 | TRBV7-3 | few | CASSPKPGLDLNEQFF
TRBJ2-7 | TRBV18 | many | CASSRGQGADEQYF
TRBJ2-5 | TRBV14 | few | CASSQGTSWETQYF
TRBJ1-5 | TRBV6-5 | - | CASSFTPPGTGNQPQHF